This TCR beta chain is drawn from a study of cytomegalovirus exposure and HLA in healthy donors. Study-wide results and limits: Most TCR sequences proved rare, with some public TCRs found in many donors.

This clone has a handful of counts. Its antigen is not known. From germline, CDR1 is MNHNY and CDR2 SVGAGI (reference sequence). The CDR3 runs to 15 residues. Between the trimmed V and J ends, which lost 5 bases and 7 bases, there was a span of 18 bases. Produced via immunoSEQ multiplex PCR; TCRdb's table is partial and in-frame only. The data contain under 250,000 clones, 81% of them singletons. The origin of this receptor is a woman between 25 and 40 years old in good health and CMV-seronegative. The sample comprised PBMCs. The chain uses TRBV6-6 and TRBJ2-1; D unclear. The CDR3 coding sequence is TGTGCCAGCAGTGCCCCCGGGTTAGATTCAAATGAGCAGTTCTTC. It encodes CASSAPGLDSNEQFF.